This is a list of T cell receptor beta chains from one sample in a study of T cells after yellow fever vaccination. Each CDR3 protein gets one entry after TCRdb re-called the 5' RACE reads with MiXCR. In the table there are about 94,000 distinct CDR3 sequences, about 8.2% of which are singletons. Sequenced material: CD8+ T cells not binding an NS4B(214-222) dextramer, sorted from PBMCs, taken roughly 15 days after the first yellow fever vaccination. These receptors were collected from a man aged 18 to 30 who received the YFV17D yellow fever vaccine. Both conserved end residues are part of each CDR3. The order of the fields is CDR3 protein, CDR3 DNA, V gene, D gene, clone size, J gene, CDR3 length. The D gene is left open where the match is weak. Only some rows state a clone size, as once, few, many or a class for expanded clones.

CATSRGGDTGELFF	TGTGCCACCAGCAGAGGGGGGGACACCGGGGAGCTGTTTTTT	TRBV15	-	-	TRBJ2-2	14
CASSPTGIYSNQPQHF	TGTGCCAGCAGCCCTACAGGGATTTATAGCAATCAGCCCCAGCATTTT	TRBV28	-	-	TRBJ1-5	16
CASSVEGRPGQPQHF	TGTGCCAGCAGCGTAGAGGGACGGCCGGGGCAGCCCCAGCATTTT	TRBV9	-	few	TRBJ1-5	15
CASSRRGQGKLFF	TGCGCCAGCAGCAGGAGGGGACAGGGAAAACTGTTTTTT	TRBV5-1	TRBD1	few	TRBJ1-4	13
CATSRPGVNEKLLF	TGTGCCACCAGCAGGCCAGGGGTTAATGAAAAACTGCTTTTT	TRBV15	-	once	TRBJ1-4	14
CASSAPPEPGKNEYGYTF	TGCGCCAGCAGCGCCCCCCCTGAACCAGGCAAGAACGAATATGGCTACACCTTC	TRBV4-3	-	-	TRBJ1-2	18
CASSLPNNEQFF	TGTGCCAGCAGCTTACCTAACAATGAGCAGTTCTTC	TRBV7-9	-	-	TRBJ2-1	12
CASSQTSRAASTDTQYF	TGTGCCAGCAGCCAAACCTCCCGGGCAGCCAGCACAGATACGCAGTATTTT	TRBV14	-	-	TRBJ2-3	17
CSVEEGNKNIQYF	TGCAGCGTTGAAGAGGGGAACAAAAACATTCAGTACTTC	TRBV29-1	-	many	TRBJ2-4	13
CSVRGSGELFF	TGCAGCGTTAGGGGGAGCGGGGAGCTGTTTTTT	TRBV29-1	-	many	TRBJ2-2	11
CAIRLDTDEQFF	TGTGCCATCAGACTTGATACGGATGAGCAGTTCTTC	TRBV10-3	-	-	TRBJ2-1	12
CASSHTAGARGMNTEAFF	TGCGCCAGCAGCCATACCGCCGGGGCGAGGGGAATGAACACTGAAGCTTTCTTT	TRBV4-1	-	few	TRBJ1-1	18
CASGHNTEAFF	TGTGCCAGCGGGCACAACACTGAAGCTTTCTTT	TRBV6-6	-	few	TRBJ1-1	11
CASSSPRRDRGSHTQYF	TGTGCCAGCAGTTCCCCGAGGAGGGACAGGGGATCGCATACGCAGTATTTT	TRBV28	TRBD1	-	TRBJ2-3	17
CASSFGTSTDTQYF	TGTGCCAGCAGCTTCGGCACTAGCACAGATACGCAGTATTTT	TRBV7-3	-	-	TRBJ2-3	14
CSVVIISGREQFF	TGCAGCGTTGTAATCATCAGCGGCCGGGAGCAGTTCTTC	TRBV29-1	-	few	TRBJ2-1	13
CASSEPGVNTEAFF	TGTGCCAGCAGTGAACCGGGGGTGAACACTGAAGCTTTCTTT	TRBV6-1	-	few	TRBJ1-1	14
CASTSGYEQFF	TGTGCCAGCACTAGCGGGTATGAGCAGTTCTTC	TRBV6-5	TRBD2	-	TRBJ2-1	11
CASSEYFQGSYEQYF	TGTGCCAGCAGTGAGTATTTCCAGGGCTCCTACGAGCAGTACTTC	TRBV6-1	-	few	TRBJ2-7	15
CASSLNPKGLNNSPLHF	TGTGCCAGCAGCTTAAATCCCAAAGGACTGAATAATTCACCCCTCCACTTT	TRBV7-6	-	few	TRBJ1-6	17
CASSPSSGGYTGELFF	TGCGCCAGCAGCCCCTCCAGCGGGGGCTACACCGGGGAGCTGTTTTTT	TRBV5-1	TRBD2	many	TRBJ2-2	16
CASSRDRGTETQYF	TGTGCCAGCAGCCGCGACAGGGGGACAGAGACCCAGTACTTC	TRBV7-9	TRBD1	-	TRBJ2-5	14
CASSGDRDFSGANVLTF	TGCGCCAGCAGCGGGGACAGGGATTTCTCTGGGGCCAACGTCCTGACTTTC	TRBV5-1	TRBD1	few	TRBJ2-6	17
CASSLGVRQPQHF	TGTGCCAGCAGCTTAGGGGTGCGTCAGCCCCAGCATTTT	TRBV7-8	-	few	TRBJ1-5	13
CASSYGQQETQYF	TGTGCCAGCAGTTACGGACAGCAAGAGACCCAGTACTTC	TRBV6-2/TRBV6-3	-	-	TRBJ2-5	13
CASSGANQETQYF	TGCGCCAGCAGTGGGGCCAACCAAGAGACCCAGTACTTC	TRBV10-1	-	few	TRBJ2-5	13
CASSTQNTEAFF	TGTGCCAGCAGCACACAGAACACTGAAGCTTTCTTT	TRBV7-9	-	-	TRBJ1-1	12
CASSGDTIYF	TGTGCCAGCAGTGGTGACACCATATATTTT	TRBV25-1	-	-	TRBJ1-3	10
CASSFSDGPDEQFF	TGTGCCAGCAGTTTTTCGGACGGGCCGGATGAGCAGTTCTTC	TRBV12-3/TRBV12-4	-	few	TRBJ2-1	14
CASSFRVGTTEAFF	TGTGCCAGCAGTTTCAGGGTGGGAACGACTGAAGCTTTCTTT	TRBV12-3/TRBV12-4	-	-	TRBJ1-1	14
CASSNPGTGAHQPQHF	TGTGCCAGCAGTAATCCCGGGACAGGGGCGCATCAGCCCCAGCATTTT	TRBV6-5	TRBD1	many	TRBJ1-5	16
CASSQERGTRDSNTGELFF	TGTGCCAGCAGCCAAGAAAGGGGTACCCGGGACAGTAACACCGGGGAGCTGTTTTTT	TRBV14	TRBD1	-	TRBJ2-2	19
CASSPAGQGVDEQYF	TGCGCCAGCAGCCCCGCGGGACAGGGTGTCGACGAGCAGTACTTC	TRBV5-1	TRBD1	-	TRBJ2-7	15
CASSQELTSGNEQYF	TGCGCCAGCAGCCAAGAATTGACTAGCGGCAACGAGCAGTACTTC	TRBV4-3	TRBD2	-	TRBJ2-7	15
CASTRGRPYSAEVSNSPLHF	TGTGCCAGCACCCGAGGACGGCCGTACTCCGCTGAGGTGTCCAATTCACCCCTCCACTTT	TRBV11-2	-	few	TRBJ1-6	20
CASSQDTRKQDTDTQYF	TGCGCCAGCAGCCAAGACACCAGGAAACAAGACACAGATACGCAGTATTTT	TRBV4-3	-	-	TRBJ2-3	17
CASSTGLEETQYF	TGTGCCAGCAGCACGGGACTAGAAGAGACCCAGTACTTC	TRBV5-6	TRBD2	many	TRBJ2-5	13
CASSEYVRGGEQFF	TGCGCCAGCAGTGAGTACGTGAGGGGAGGCGAGCAGTTCTTC	TRBV10-2	-	-	TRBJ2-1	14
CAASGGAKDTQYF	TGTGCCGCCTCGGGGGGGGCCAAAGATACGCAGTATTTT	TRBV27	TRBD2	few	TRBJ2-3	13
CASSRSGLSSGTDTQYF	TGTGCCAGCAGCCGCTCGGGGCTATCCTCGGGCACAGATACGCAGTATTTT	TRBV11-2	-	few	TRBJ2-3	17
CASSHAGIEQFF	TGTGCCAGCAGCCACGCCGGCATTGAGCAGTTCTTC	TRBV11-2	-	few	TRBJ2-1	12
CSARLAGGDKNIQYF	TGCAGTGCTAGGCTAGCGGGGGGGGACAAAAACATTCAGTACTTC	TRBV20-1	TRBD2	-	TRBJ2-4	15